The source of this T cell receptor (beta chain) is a study of blood T cell repertoires in COVID-19. TCRdb's table, derived via immunoSEQ multiplex PCR, lists solely in-frame clones and lacks some. The repertoire holds a few hundred thousand clones, with roughly four fifths as singletons. All enrollees were about 18 to 89 years old and from around 25 US areas. Per the germline V gene, CDR1 is SQVTM and CDR2 is ANQGSEA. The J segment lost 7 bases and the V segment lost 0 bases, leaving 8 bases of the junction unmatched. The CDR3 spans 15 residues. Material for sequencing was PBMCs or T cells enriched from blood (not recorded which). V and J are TRBV29-1 and TRBJ2-1, with 8 positions matching TRBD2. The sequence derives from a woman between 50 and 59 years old who had recovered from COVID-19. This CDR3 is CSVEDGSGGPNEQFF. Written as DNA, the CDR3 is TGCAGCGTTGAAGATGGGTCGGGGGGGCCGAATGAGCAGTTCTTC.